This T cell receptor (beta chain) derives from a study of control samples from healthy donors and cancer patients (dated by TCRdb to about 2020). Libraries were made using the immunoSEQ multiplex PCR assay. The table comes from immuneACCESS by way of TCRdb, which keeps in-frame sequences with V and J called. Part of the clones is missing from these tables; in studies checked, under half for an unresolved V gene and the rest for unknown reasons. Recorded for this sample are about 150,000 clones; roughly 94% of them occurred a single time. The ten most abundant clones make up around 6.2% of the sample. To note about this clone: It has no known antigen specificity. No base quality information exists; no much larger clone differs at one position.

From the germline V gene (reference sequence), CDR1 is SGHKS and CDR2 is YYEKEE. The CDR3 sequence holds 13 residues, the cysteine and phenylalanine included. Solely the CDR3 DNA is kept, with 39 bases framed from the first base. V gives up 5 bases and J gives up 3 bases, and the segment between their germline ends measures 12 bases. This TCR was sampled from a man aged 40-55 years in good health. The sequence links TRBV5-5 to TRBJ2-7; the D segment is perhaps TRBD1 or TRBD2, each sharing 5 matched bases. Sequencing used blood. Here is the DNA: TGTGCCAGCAGGCACCGGGACGGCTACGAGCAGTACTTC. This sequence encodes CASRHRDGYEQYF.